This record looks at one TCR beta chain sequence and its context. What antigen it recognizes has not been identified. Per-base quality was not reported, and no clone a single base away is much larger than it. Genomic DNA was extracted from sorted cells for sequencing of the TCRbeta CDR3 region. TCRbeta CDR3 regions were sequenced using the immunoSEQ Assay. The immuneACCESS repertoire file appears here via TCRdb, limited to in-frame rearrangements. These files lack a portion of the clones; in checked studies, under half of the deficit traces to unresolved V genes, and the cause of the others is not known. This sample holds approximately 33,000 clones; about 92% were observed only once. The leading ten clones occupy around 9.8% of the sample. Patients with a history of autoimmune disease or receiving systemic immunosuppression were excluded from the trial. In every dose cohort, peripheral blood was drawn for TCR sequencing at baseline, cycle 4 day 1, and cycle 7 day 1. Samples came from an open-label, multicenter, first-in-human phase I dose-escalation trial of ivuxolimab. Adults with locally advanced or metastatic melanoma, renal cell, hepatocellular, or head and neck squamous cell carcinoma were enrolled in the trial. CD4+ and CD8+ T cells were sorted separately from peripheral blood before TCR sequencing.

The data belong to a study of OX40 agonist ivuxolimab in advanced cancers. About the investigation overall: Ivuxolimab, which targeted the costimulatory receptor OX40 (CD134), was an agonistic, fully human IgG2 monoclonal antibody. Intravenous ivuxolimab was administered to patients every 2 weeks at six dose levels: 0.01, 0.1, 0.3, 1.5, 3 and 10 mg/kg. Among the 52 dose-escalation patients, some 20 had hepatocellular carcinoma, 15 or so melanoma, 9 renal cell carcinoma and 9 head and neck cancer. In the dose-escalation cohort, around four fifths of patients were male, and the mean age was roughly 60 years with a range of about 20 to 79. Prior anti-PD-1, anti-PD-L1 or anti-CTLA-4 therapy was permitted, and about two fifths of dose-escalation patients had received checkpoint inhibitors. Partial responses occurred in three dose-escalation patients, of whom one had hepatocellular carcinoma and two had cutaneous melanoma. The point of sequencing TCRbeta in the periphery was to test whether ivuxolimab changed TCR sequence diversity and drove clonal T-cell expansion. The paper covers the monotherapy dose-escalation part of the phase I ivuxolimab trial, which included N of about 50 patients. Study-wide findings and limitations: After ivuxolimab, more expanded clones were found on average in CD8+ T cells than in CD4+ T cells. At doses of 0.1 to 3.0 mg/kg, clonal expansion of both CD4+ and CD8+ blood T cells was observed from baseline to week 6. Partial responders in the 0.1-3.0 mg/kg groups had among the lowest normalized peripheral clonal expansion, especially among CD8+ T cells. Low levels of normalized T-cell clonal expansion were also seen in some nonresponding patients. The antigen specificity of the peripheral T cells that underwent clonal expansion was not determined.

Sequenced here: CD4+ or CD8+ T cells sorted from blood, sampled in a trial of the OX40 agonist ivuxolimab. This TCR came from an adult with an advanced solid tumor such as melanoma, head and neck, liver or kidney cancer.

The nucleotide sequence is TGTGCCAGTAGTATCCGTTCTGCCGGGGGCAATCAGCCCCAGCATTTT. This sequence encodes CASSIRSAGGNQPQHF. The chain was built from TRBV19 and TRBJ1-5; the D gene is not confidently resolved. From the germline V gene (reference sequence), CDR1 is LNHDA and CDR2 is SQIVND. Cut back by 3 bases and 2 bases, the V and J ends lie 14 bases apart. The CDR3 numbers 16 residues from cysteine through phenylalanine. The only DNA kept is the CDR3, 48 bases in frame from the first base.